This T cell receptor beta chain was documented in a study of T cells in Graves' hyperthyroidism and ophthalmopathy. Study-wide results and limits: In blood, most of the thyroid clonotypes expanded above 0.001 were also present. Stable hyperthyroidism was separated from ophthalmopathy by a model based on 13 V-J features.

Template material for amplifying TCR beta CDR3 regions consisted of RNA transcripts. A set of HTBI primers served as the primers for a first-round RT-PCR of the TCR CDR3. TCRdb ran MiXCR on the multiplex PCR reads and lists one entry per CDR3 protein. Altogether approximately 380,000 distinct CDR3 sequences are present, roughly 18% being singletons, with the ten largest covering 40% to 45%. Details on this clonotype: Its target is not known.

The diagnoses drew upon clinical symptoms, serum thyroxine and TRAb, thyroid ultrasound and orbital computed tomography. A roughly 9.3 ml volume of fresh peripheral blood provided the PBMCs. The CDR3 runs to 15 residues. CDR1 is SQVTM, CDR2 ANQGSEA, per germline. Deletions cut 2 bases from V and 4 bases from J, with 15 bases between. This chain connects TRBV29-1 to TRBJ2-1; a weak D match, TRBD2 (6 bases). The TCR originated in a young man with Graves' ophthalmopathy. The specimen was blood. CDR3 DNA: TGCAGCGTTGAACCGACTAGTTGGCAGTACAATGAGCAGTTCTTC. It codes for CSVEPTSWQYNEQFF.